These T cell receptor beta chains were read from a single sample in a study of T cell responses to AZD1222 COVID-19 vaccine. Profiled with immunoSEQ multiplex PCR; TCRdb holds only in-frame clones, not every one. Here the sample spans about 85,000 clones, about 88% being singletons. The sample consisted of peripheral blood, taken on day 0 of AZD1222 vaccination. Every receptor here comes from an adult in good health. CDR3s include the opening cysteine and the closing phenylalanine or tryptophan. A D gene is named only where the DNA matches it firmly. Clone size is given for some rows only: seen once, a few or many times, or a class if the clone is expanded.

>TRBD1|.|TRBV18|TRBJ1-2
CASSPDEPGQGSGYTF
TGTGCCAGCTCACCAGACGAACCGGGACAGGGGAGTGGCTACACCTTC
>.|.|TRBV28|TRBJ1-2
CASRLSAALRSGYTF
TGTGCCAGCAGATTAAGCGCGGCCTTACGGAGTGGCTACACCTTC
>TRBD2|.|TRBV27|TRBJ2-1
CASSLRREGGNEQFF
TGTGCCAGCAGTTTACGGCGGGAGGGCGGGAATGAGCAGTTCTTC
>.|.|TRBV19|TRBJ2-1
CASSIEVNNEQFF
TGTGCCAGTAGTATAGAAGTGAACAATGAGCAGTTCTTC
>.|.|TRBV11-2|TRBJ1-2
CASSLTEQWNGYTF
TGTGCCAGCAGCTTAACCGAACAGTGGAATGGCTACACCTTC
>.|.|TRBV4-1|TRBJ1-1
CASSQDGGFGTEAFF
TGCGCCAGCAGCCAAGACGGGGGGTTCGGCACTGAAGCTTTCTTT
>.|.|TRBV24-1|TRBJ2-1
CATSDSQLQLF
TGTGCCACCAGTGATTCCCAACTACAGCTCTTC
>.|few|TRBV28|TRBJ2-7
CASSLSAGSGRAKQYF
TGTGCCAGCAGTTTATCCGCAGGGTCGGGACGTGCGAAGCAGTACTTC
>.|.|TRBV12-3/TRBV12-4|TRBJ2-7
CASSTGREQYF
TGTGCCAGCAGTACAGGGCGCGAGCAGTACTTC
>.|.|TRBV11-2|TRBJ2-1
CASSLSRGGTDNEQFF
TGTGCCAGCAGCTTAAGTAGAGGCGGGACCGACAATGAGCAGTTCTTC
>TRBD2|.|TRBV9|TRBJ2-2
CASSEQPGLAGGGYTGELFF
TGTGCCAGCAGCGAACAGCCGGGACTAGCGGGAGGGGGGTACACCGGGGAGCTGTTTTTT
>.|few|TRBV3-1/TRBV3-2|TRBJ2-1
CASSRRNNEQFF
TGTGCCAGCAGTCGGAGGAACAATGAGCAGTTCTTC
>TRBD2|.|TRBV13|TRBJ2-7
CASSMIAGGPHYEQYF
TGTGCCAGCAGCATGATAGCGGGGGGTCCTCACTACGAGCAGTACTTC
>.|.|TRBV9|TRBJ2-2
CASSVRGDTWNTGELFF
TGTGCCAGCAGCGTACGGGGTGACACGTGGAACACCGGGGAGCTGTTTTTT
>.|.|TRBV18|TRBJ2-2
CASSPITEITGELFF
TGTGCCAGCTCACCAATCACGGAGATTACCGGGGAGCTGTTTTTT
>.|.|TRBV6-5|TRBJ1-1
CASSYSTQGRSEAFF
TGTGCCAGCAGTTACTCCACCCAGGGACGATCTGAAGCTTTCTTT
>TRBD1|.|TRBV18|TRBJ1-4
CASSPRGQAPNEKLFF
TGTGCCAGCTCACCGAGAGGACAGGCCCCTAATGAAAAACTGTTTTTT
>.|.|TRBV7-9|TRBJ1-5
CASSRTEDSNQPQHF
TGTGCCAGCAGCCGGACCGAAGATAGCAATCAGCCCCAGCATTTT
>.|.|TRBV7-3|TRBJ2-2
CASSLIGENTGELFF
TGTGCCAGCAGCTTAATCGGGGAGAACACCGGGGAGCTGTTTTTT
>.|.|TRBV30|TRBJ1-2
CAWSVEVGYTF
TGTGCCTGGAGTGTTGAGGTGGGCTACACCTTC
>TRBD1|.|TRBV6-5|TRBJ2-7
CASSSGTGTYEQYF
TGTGCCAGCAGCTCCGGGACAGGAACGTACGAGCAGTACTTC
>.|.|TRBV19|TRBJ1-1
CASSIYRNTEAFF
TGTGCCAGTAGTATATACAGGAACACTGAAGCTTTCTTT
>.|.|TRBV5-1|TRBJ2-7
CASSGNPRYEQYF
TGCGCCAGCAGCGGGAATCCTCGGTACGAGCAGTACTTC
>.|.|TRBV7-9|TRBJ2-7
CASSLWQGRNEQYF
TGTGCCAGCAGCTTATGGCAGGGTCGAAACGAGCAGTACTTC
>TRBD1|.|TRBV4-1|TRBJ1-6
CASSPDRGGYNSPLHF
TGCGCCAGCAGCCCAGACAGGGGAGGATATAATTCACCCCTCCACTTT
>.|.|TRBV5-1|TRBJ2-2
CASHAGQSTRAGELFF
TGCGCCAGCCACGCGGGACAGAGTACAAGAGCCGGGGAGCTGTTTTTT
>.|.|TRBV9|TRBJ1-3
CASSVQGPGNTIYF
TGTGCCAGCAGCGTACAGGGCCCTGGAAACACCATATATTTT
>TRBD1|once|TRBV4-1|TRBJ1-2
CASTPGQGALGYGYTF
TGCGCCAGCACCCCGGGACAGGGGGCACTGGGGTATGGCTACACCTTC
>.|.|TRBV21-1|TRBJ2-7
CASNRGSYEQYF
TGTGCCAGCAACCGGGGGTCCTACGAGCAGTACTTC
>.|.|TRBV14|TRBJ2-6
CASSQVGFGANVLTF
TGTGCCAGCAGCCAAGTTGGCTTTGGGGCCAACGTCCTGACTTTC
>.|few|TRBV7-8|TRBJ1-1
CASSLRSWMNTEAFF
TGTGCCAGCAGCTTAAGAAGCTGGATGAACACTGAAGCTTTCTTT
>TRBD1|few|TRBV28|TRBJ1-1
CASSLGQLNTEAFF
TGTGCCAGCAGTTTGGGACAGTTGAACACTGAAGCTTTCTTT
>TRBD2|.|TRBV28|TRBJ2-7
CASSFRSGRGDEQYF
TGTGCCAGCAGTTTTCGTAGCGGGAGAGGCGACGAGCAGTACTTC
>.|.|TRBV11-2|TRBJ2-1
CASRHGSGNEQFF
TGTGCCAGCAGACACGGGAGCGGAAATGAGCAGTTCTTC
>.|.|TRBV19|TRBJ1-1
CASRAPGGHTEAFF
TGTGCCAGTAGGGCCCCCGGGGGCCACACTGAAGCTTTCTTT
>.|.|TRBV23-1|TRBJ1-2
CASSPGRYGYTF
TGCGCCAGCAGTCCAGGACGTTATGGCTACACCTTC
>.|.|TRBV5-8|TRBJ1-3
CASSPGISGNTIYF
TGTGCCAGCAGCCCAGGGATCTCTGGAAACACCATATATTTT
>TRBD1|.|TRBV5-1|TRBJ1-3
CASSTGDLEGNTIYF
TGCGCCAGCAGCACAGGGGATTTGGAAGGAAACACCATATATTTT
>TRBD2|.|TRBV6-5|TRBJ2-1
CASSSRGTSGSNEQFF
TGTGCCAGCAGTTCTCGTGGTACTAGCGGGAGTAATGAGCAGTTCTTC
>.|once|TRBV11-2|TRBJ2-7
CASSLDRHVQYF
TGTGCCAGCAGCTTAGATCGACACGTGCAGTACTTC
>TRBD1|.|TRBV5-1|TRBJ1-5
CASSYGQGNQPQHF
TGCGCCAGCAGTTACGGACAGGGAAATCAGCCCCAGCATTTT
>.|.|TRBV25-1|TRBJ1-5
CASANSNQPQHF
TGTGCCAGCGCTAATAGCAATCAGCCCCAGCATTTT
>TRBD1|.|TRBV19|TRBJ2-4
CASSPHRGKNIQYF
TGTGCCAGTAGTCCCCACAGGGGGAAAAACATTCAGTACTTC
>.|.|TRBV27|TRBJ1-2
CASSLGGPGGYTF
TGTGCCAGCAGTTTAGGGGGGCCGGGTGGCTACACCTTC
>.|once|TRBV19|TRBJ2-1
CASSIGGLTIYNEQFF
TGTGCCAGTAGTATAGGGGGATTGACAATATACAATGAGCAGTTCTTC
>.|.|TRBV18|TRBJ1-1
CASSQPNKGDGTEAFF
TGTGCCAGCTCACAACCGAATAAGGGCGACGGCACTGAAGCTTTCTTT
>.|.|TRBV19|TRBJ1-2
CASSIGDTPLVYGYTF
TGTGCCAGTAGTATAGGGGACACTCCCCTCGTCTATGGCTACACCTTC
>TRBD1|once|TRBV6-5|TRBJ2-7
CASSYSNQGVYEQYF
TGTGCCAGCAGTTACTCGAACCAGGGGGTGTACGAGCAGTACTTC
>.|.|TRBV5-1|TRBJ1-6
CASSSGLGWTRNSPLHF
TGCGCCAGCAGCTCAGGTCTGGGTTGGACGAGGAATTCACCCCTCCACTTT
>.|.|TRBV6-5|TRBJ1-6
CASSRRDNSPLHF
TGTGCCAGCAGTAGGAGGGATAATTCACCCCTCCACTTT
>.|.|TRBV7-9|TRBJ2-7
CASSPPLGDTSSYEQYF
TGTGCCAGCAGCCCCCCCCTTGGGGATACGAGCTCCTACGAGCAGTACTTC
>.|.|TRBV20-1|TRBJ2-2
CSASGGRATGELFF
TGCAGTGCTAGTGGAGGGCGAGCTACCGGGGAGCTGTTTTTT
>TRBD1|once|TRBV29-1|TRBJ1-1
CSVARGTGWTEAFF
TGCAGCGTTGCAAGGGGGACAGGGTGGACTGAAGCTTTCTTT
>.|few|TRBV28|TRBJ2-7
CASSFEAQLSYEQYF
TGTGCCAGCAGTTTTGAGGCTCAGTTATCCTACGAGCAGTACTTC
>.|.|TRBV5-1|TRBJ1-2
CASSLATENYGYTF
TGCGCCAGCAGCTTGGCGACAGAGAACTATGGCTACACCTTC
>.|.|TRBV3-1/TRBV3-2|TRBJ1-3
CASARGGSSGNTIYF
TGTGCCAGCGCCCGGGGGGGAAGCTCTGGAAACACCATATATTTT